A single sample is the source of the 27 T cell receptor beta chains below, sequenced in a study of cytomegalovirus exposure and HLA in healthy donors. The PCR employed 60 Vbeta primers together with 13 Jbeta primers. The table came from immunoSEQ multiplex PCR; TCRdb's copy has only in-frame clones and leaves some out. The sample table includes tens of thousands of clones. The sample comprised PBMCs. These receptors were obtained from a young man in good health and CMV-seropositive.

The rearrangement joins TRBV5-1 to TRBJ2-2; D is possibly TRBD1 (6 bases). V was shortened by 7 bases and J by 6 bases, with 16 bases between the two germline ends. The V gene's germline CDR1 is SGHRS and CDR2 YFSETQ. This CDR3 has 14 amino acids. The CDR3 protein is CASHKDEGAGELFF. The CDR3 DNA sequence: TGCGCCAGCCATAAGGATGAGGGGGCCGGGGAGCTGTTTTTT.

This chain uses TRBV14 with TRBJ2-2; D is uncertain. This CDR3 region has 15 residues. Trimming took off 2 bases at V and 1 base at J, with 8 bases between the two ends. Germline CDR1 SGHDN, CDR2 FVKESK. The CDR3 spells CASSQSAENTGELFF. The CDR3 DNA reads TGTGCCAGCAGCCAAAGCGCGGAGAACACCGGGGAGCTGTTTTTT. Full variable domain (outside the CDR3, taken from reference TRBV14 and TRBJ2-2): EAGVTQFPSHSVIEKGQTVTLRCDPISGHDNLYWYRRVMGKEIKFLLHFVKESKQDESGMPNNRFLAERTGGTYSTLKVQPAELEDSGVYFCASSQSAENTGELFFGEGSRLTVL.

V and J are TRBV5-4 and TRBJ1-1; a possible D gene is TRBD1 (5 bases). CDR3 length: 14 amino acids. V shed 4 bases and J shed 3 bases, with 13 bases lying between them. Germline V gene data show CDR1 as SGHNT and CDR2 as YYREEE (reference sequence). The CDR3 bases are TGTGCCAGCAGCCCGGGGGGGGACTACACTGAAGCTTTCTTT. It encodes CASSPGGDYTEAFF.

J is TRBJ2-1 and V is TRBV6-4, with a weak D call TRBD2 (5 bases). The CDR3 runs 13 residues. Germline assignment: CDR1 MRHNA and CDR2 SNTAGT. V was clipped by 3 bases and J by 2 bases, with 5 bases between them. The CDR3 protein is CASSERAYNEQFF. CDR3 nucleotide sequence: TGTGCCAGCAGTGAGCGGGCCTACAATGAGCAGTTCTTC.

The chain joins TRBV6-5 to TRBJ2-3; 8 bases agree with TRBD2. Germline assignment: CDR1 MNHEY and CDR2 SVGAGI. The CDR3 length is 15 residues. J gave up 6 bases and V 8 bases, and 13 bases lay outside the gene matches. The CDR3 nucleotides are TGTGCCAGCCAAGGTGGGACTAGGGTTACGGATACGCAGTATTTT. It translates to CASQGGTRVTDTQYF.

Here the CDR3 DNA reads TGTGCCAGCAGTCTGACAGCCAACACTGAAGCTTTCTTT. Protein: CASSLTANTEAFF. The genes are TRBV6-1 and TRBJ1-1, with a possible D match to TRBD1 (5 bases). The CDR3 is made up of 13 amino acids. V lost 5 bases to trimming and J lost 2 bases, with 9 bases between them. CDR1 and CDR2 (germline): MNHNS, SASEGT.

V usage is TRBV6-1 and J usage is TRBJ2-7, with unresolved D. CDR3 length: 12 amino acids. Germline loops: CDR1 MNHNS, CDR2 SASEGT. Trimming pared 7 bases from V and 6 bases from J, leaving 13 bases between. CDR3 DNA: TGTGCCAGCAACACGGAGCGTCGCGAGCAGTACTTC. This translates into CASNTERREQYF.

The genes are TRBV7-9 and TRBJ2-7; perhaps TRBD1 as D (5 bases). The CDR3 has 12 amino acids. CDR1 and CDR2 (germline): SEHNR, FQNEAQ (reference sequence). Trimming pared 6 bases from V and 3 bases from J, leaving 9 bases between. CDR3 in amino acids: CASSLQVYEQYF. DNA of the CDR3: TGTGCCAGCAGTCTACAGGTCTACGAGCAGTACTTC.

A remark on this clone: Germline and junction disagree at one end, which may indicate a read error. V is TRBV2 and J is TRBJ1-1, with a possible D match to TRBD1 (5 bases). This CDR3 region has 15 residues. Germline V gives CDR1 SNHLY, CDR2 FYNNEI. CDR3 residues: CASSGVRDSDRGLGF. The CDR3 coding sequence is TGTGCCAGCAGTGGGGTGCGGGACTCGGATCGAGGCTTGGGCTTT.

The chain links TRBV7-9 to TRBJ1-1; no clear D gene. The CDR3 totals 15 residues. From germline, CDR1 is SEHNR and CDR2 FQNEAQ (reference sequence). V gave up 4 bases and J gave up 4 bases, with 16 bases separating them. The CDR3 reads CASSSRGSEGTEAFF. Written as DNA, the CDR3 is TGTGCCAGCAGCTCCCGAGGGAGCGAGGGCACTGAAGCTTTCTTT.

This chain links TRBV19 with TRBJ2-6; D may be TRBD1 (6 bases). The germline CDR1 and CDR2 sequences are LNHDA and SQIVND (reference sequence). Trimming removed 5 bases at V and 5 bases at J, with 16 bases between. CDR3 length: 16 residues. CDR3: CASSQTYRVRANVLTF. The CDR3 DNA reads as TGTGCCAGTAGTCAAACGTACAGGGTTAGGGCCAACGTCCTGACTTTC.

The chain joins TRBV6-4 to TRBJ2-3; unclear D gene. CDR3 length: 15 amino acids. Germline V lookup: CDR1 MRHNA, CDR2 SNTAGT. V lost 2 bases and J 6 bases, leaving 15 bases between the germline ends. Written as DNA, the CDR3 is TGTGCCAGCAGTGACGCCGGAGAACCGGCCGATACGCAGTATTTT. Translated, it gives CASSDAGEPADTQYF.

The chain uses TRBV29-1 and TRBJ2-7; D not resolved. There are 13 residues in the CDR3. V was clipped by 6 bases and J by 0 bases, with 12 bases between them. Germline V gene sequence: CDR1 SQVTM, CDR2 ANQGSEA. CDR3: CSVEEDLSYEQYF. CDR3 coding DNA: TGCAGCGTAGAGGAAGATCTCTCCTACGAGCAGTACTTC.

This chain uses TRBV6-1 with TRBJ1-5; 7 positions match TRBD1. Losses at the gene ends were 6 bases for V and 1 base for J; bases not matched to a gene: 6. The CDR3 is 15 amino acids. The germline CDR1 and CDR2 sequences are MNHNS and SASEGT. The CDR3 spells CASRHRGLSNQPQHF. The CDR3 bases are TGTGCCAGCAGGCACAGGGGCCTGAGCAATCAGCCCCAGCATTTT.

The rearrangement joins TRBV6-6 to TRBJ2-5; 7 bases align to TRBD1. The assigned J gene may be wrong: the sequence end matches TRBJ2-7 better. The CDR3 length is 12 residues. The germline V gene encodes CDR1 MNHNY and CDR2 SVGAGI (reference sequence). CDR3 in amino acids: CASKGAGYEQYF. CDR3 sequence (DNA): TGTGCCAGCAAGGGGGCCGGGTACGAGCAGTACTTC.

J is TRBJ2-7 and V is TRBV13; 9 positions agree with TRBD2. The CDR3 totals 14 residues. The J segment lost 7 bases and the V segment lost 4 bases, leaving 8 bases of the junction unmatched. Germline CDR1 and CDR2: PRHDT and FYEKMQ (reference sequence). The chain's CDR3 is CASSSNGLASEQYF. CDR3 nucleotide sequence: TGTGCCAGCAGCTCCAATGGACTAGCGAGTGAGCAGTACTTC.

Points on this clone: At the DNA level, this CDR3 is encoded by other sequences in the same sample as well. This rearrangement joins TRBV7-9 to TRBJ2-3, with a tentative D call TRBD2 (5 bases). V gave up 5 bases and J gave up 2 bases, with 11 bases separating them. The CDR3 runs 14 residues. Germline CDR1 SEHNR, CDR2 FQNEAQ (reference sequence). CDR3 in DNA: TGTGCCAGCAGCCCAGCGGCATCCACAGATACGCAGTATTTT. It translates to CASSPAASTDTQYF.

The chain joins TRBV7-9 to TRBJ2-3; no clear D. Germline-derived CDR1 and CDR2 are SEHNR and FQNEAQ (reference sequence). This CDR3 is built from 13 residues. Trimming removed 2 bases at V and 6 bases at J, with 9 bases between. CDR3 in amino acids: CASSLSESDTQYF. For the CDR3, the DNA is TGTGCCAGCAGCTTAAGTGAGTCGGATACGCAGTATTTT. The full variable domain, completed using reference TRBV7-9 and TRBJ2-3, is DTGVSQNPRHKITKRGQNVTFRCDPISEHNRLYWYRQTLGQGPEFLTYFQNEAQLEKSRLLSDRFSAERPKGSFSTLEIQRTEQGDSAMYLCASSLSESDTQYFGPGTRLTVL.

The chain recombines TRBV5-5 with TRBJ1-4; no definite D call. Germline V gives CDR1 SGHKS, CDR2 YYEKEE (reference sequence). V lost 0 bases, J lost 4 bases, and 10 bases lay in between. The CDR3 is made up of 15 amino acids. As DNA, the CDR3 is TGTGCCAGCAGCTTGGCCGACTTGGGTAATGAAAAACTGTTTTTT. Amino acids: CASSLADLGNEKLFF. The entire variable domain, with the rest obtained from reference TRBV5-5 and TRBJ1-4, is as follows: DAGVTQSPTHLIKTRGQQVTLRCSPISGHKSVSWYQQVLGQGPQFIFQYYEKEERGRGNFPDRFSARQFPNYSSELNVNALLLGDSALYLCASSLADLGNEKLFFGSGTQLSVL.

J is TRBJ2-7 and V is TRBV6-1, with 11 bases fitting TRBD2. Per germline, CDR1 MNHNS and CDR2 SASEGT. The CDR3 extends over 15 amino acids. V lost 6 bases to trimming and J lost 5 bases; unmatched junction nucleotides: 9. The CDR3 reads CASRAIAGGRDEQYF. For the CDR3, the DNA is TGTGCCAGCAGGGCTATAGCGGGAGGGCGGGACGAGCAGTACTTC.

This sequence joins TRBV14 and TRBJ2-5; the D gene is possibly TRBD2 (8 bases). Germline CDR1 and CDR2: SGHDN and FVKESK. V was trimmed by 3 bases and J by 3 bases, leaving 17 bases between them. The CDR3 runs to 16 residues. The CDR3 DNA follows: TGTGCCAGCAGCCACCTCACGGGAGGGGGCAAAGAGACCCAGTACTTC. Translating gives CASSHLTGGGKETQYF.

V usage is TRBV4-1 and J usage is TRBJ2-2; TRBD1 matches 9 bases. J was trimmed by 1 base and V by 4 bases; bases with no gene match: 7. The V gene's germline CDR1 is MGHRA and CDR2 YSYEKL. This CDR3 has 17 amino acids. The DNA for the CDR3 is TGCGCCAGCAGCCGGACCCCGGGACAGGGGAACACCGGGGAGCTGTTTTTT. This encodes CASSRTPGQGNTGELFF.

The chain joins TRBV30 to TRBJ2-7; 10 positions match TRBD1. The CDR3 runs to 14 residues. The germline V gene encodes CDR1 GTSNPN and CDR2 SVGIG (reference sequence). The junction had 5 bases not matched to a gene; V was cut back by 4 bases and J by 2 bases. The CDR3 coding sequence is TGTGCCTGGACCCTGACAGGGGGCCCCTACGAGCAGTACTTC. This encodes CAWTLTGGPYEQYF.

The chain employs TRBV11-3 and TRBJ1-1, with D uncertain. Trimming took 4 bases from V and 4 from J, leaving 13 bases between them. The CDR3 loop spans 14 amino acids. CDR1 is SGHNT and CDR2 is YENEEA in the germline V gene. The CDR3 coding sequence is TGTGCCAGCAGCTATGCCCTCACCGGCACTGAAGCTTTCTTT. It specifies CASSYALTGTEAFF. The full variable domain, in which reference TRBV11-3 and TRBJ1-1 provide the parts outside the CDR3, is EAGVVQSPRYKIIEKKQPVAFWCNPISGHNTLYWYLQNLGQGPELLIRYENEEAVDDSQLPKDRFSAERLKGVDSTLKIQPAELGDSAVYLCASSYALTGTEAFFGQGTRLTVV.

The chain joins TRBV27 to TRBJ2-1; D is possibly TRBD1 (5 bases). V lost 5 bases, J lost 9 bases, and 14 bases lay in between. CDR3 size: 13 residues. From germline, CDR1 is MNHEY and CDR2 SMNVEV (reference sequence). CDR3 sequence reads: CASSLLRQSEQFF. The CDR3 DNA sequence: TGTGCCAGCAGTCTTCTCCGACAGAGTGAGCAGTTCTTC.

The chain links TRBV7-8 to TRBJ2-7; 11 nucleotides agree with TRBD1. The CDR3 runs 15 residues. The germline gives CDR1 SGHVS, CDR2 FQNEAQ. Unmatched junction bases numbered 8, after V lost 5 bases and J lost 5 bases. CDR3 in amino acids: CASSALRTGGHEQYF. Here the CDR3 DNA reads TGTGCCAGCAGCGCGCTTCGGACAGGGGGCCACGAGCAGTACTTC.

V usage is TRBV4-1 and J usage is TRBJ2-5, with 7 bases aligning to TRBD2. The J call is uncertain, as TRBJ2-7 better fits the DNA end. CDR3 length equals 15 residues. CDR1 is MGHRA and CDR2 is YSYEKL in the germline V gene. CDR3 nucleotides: TGCGCCAGCAGCCAAGCTGGGACTAATCATTACGAGCAGTACTTC. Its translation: CASSQAGTNHYEQYF.